This entry concerns a single T cell receptor (beta chain). TCRdb ran MiXCR on the 5' RACE reads and lists one entry per CDR3 protein. This sample has about 28,000 distinct CDR3 sequences, with less than 15% found just once. This record comes from a study of neurological immune-mediated disorders. Trimming shortened V by 4 bases and J by 0 bases, and 11 bases separated the two germline ends. The CDR3 runs to 14 residues. Germline CDR1 and CDR2: SGHRS and YFSETQ. This clonotype was sampled from a man in his 60s in good health. The sample comprised PBMCs. The genes are TRBV5-1 and TRBJ2-7; unclear D gene. The CDR3 DNA reads TGCGCCAGCAGCAGTCAGGATAGCTCCTACGAGCAGTACTTC. It encodes CASSSQDSSYEQYF.